The TCR beta chain described here comes from a study of blood T cell repertoires in COVID-19. In the study overall: Italy, Spain and the United States were the sources of the convalescent and acute COVID-19 samples. T cells, B-cell-depleted T cells, or PBMCs provided the cDNA or gDNA that served as material.

Source study methods: How many nucleated cells were present was estimated from reference gene primer amplification. Produced via immunoSEQ multiplex PCR; TCRdb's table is partial and in-frame only. V, J and clone size were drawn from that table, and D and trimming were deduced from the DNA. The sample consists of about 160,000 clones, about 85% of them appearing once. Seattle-derived patients entered the study during active infection and were followed longitudinally. The CDR3 runs to 15 residues. V lost 5 bases to trimming and J lost 3 bases; unmatched junction nucleotides: 5. The germline gives CDR1 SGHNT, CDR2 YENEEA.

The sequence was collected from a woman aged 50 to 60 with COVID-19, enrolled during active disease. The sequencing sample was made of peripheral blood. The chain couples TRBV11-3 to TRBJ2-7, with 12 bases identical to TRBD2. Written as DNA, the CDR3 is TGTGCCAGCAGCCCCCGGACTAGCGGGAACTACGAGCAGTACTTC. This sequence encodes CASSPRTSGNYEQYF. Full variable domain (rest looked up from reference TRBV11-3 and TRBJ2-7): EAGVVQSPRYKIIEKKQPVAFWCNPISGHNTLYWYLQNLGQGPELLIRYENEEAVDDSQLPKDRFSAERLKGVDSTLKIQPAELGDSAVYLCASSPRTSGNYEQYFGPGTRLTVT.